These 17 T cell receptor beta chains were all obtained from the same sample, sequenced in a study of cytomegalovirus exposure and HLA in healthy donors. The PCR had 60 Vbeta and 13 Jbeta primers. Produced via immunoSEQ multiplex PCR; TCRdb's table is partial and in-frame only. The data contain about 110,000 clones, roughly 80% of them singletons. The material sequenced was PBMCs. The receptors here all came from a woman aged 25 to 45 in good health and CMV-seronegative.

The gene calls are TRBV7-3 and TRBJ2-2, with D hard to call. Looked up from germline, CDR1 is SGHTA and CDR2 is FQGTGA. The CDR3 runs 12 residues. Trimming shortened V by 3 bases and J by 5 bases, and 4 bases separated the two germline ends. CDR3 sequence reads: CASSFATGELFF. CDR3 coding DNA: TGTGCCAGCAGCTTCGCGACCGGGGAGCTGTTTTTT.

The chain carries TRBV4-1 and TRBJ2-7, with TRBD1 as a possible D gene (5 bases). The CDR3 is 13 amino acids. CDR1 is MGHRA, CDR2 YSYEKL, per germline. Trimming took off 0 bases at V and 3 bases at J, with 6 bases between the two ends. The CDR3 nucleotides read TGCGCCAGCAGCCAAGAAGGGGTCTACGAGCAGTACTTC. Its translation: CASSQEGVYEQYF.

The chain couples TRBV9 to TRBJ2-5, with D perhaps matching TRBD1 (8 bases). The CDR3 consists of 17 residues. Germline V CDR1 and CDR2: SGDLS, YYNGEE. V dropped 3 bases and J dropped 2 bases, with 20 bases sitting between them. The CDR3 loop reads CASSASFTGGEQETQYF. The CDR3 region has the DNA TGTGCCAGCAGCGCCTCTTTCACAGGGGGGGAGCAAGAGACCCAGTACTTC.

The V gene is TRBV28, the J gene TRBJ1-4; perhaps TRBD1 as D (5 bases). The germline CDR1 and CDR2 sequences are MDHEN and SYDVKM. The CDR3 is 13 amino acids. The V gene lost 8 bases and the J gene lost 0 bases, with 7 bases spanning the gap. The CDR3 protein is CASQTATNEKLFF. CDR3 DNA: TGTGCCAGCCAGACAGCAACTAATGAAAAACTGTTTTTT. Combining the CDR3 with reference TRBV28 and TRBJ1-4 gives the whole variable domain DVKVTQSSRYLVKRTGEKVFLECVQDMDHENMFWYRQDPGLGLRLIYFSYDVKMKEKGDIPEGYSVSREKKERFSLILESASTNQTSMYLCASQTATNEKLFFGSGTQLSVL.

CDR3 in amino acids: CASSFGESNYGYTF. CDR3 in DNA: TGTGCCAGCAGTTTCGGGGAATCTAACTATGGCTACACCTTC. The rearrangement uses TRBV28 and TRBJ1-2, with D unresolved. This CDR3 region has 14 residues. V was pared by 3 bases and J by 0 bases, with 8 bases between. In germline, CDR1 is MDHEN, CDR2 SYDVKM.

The CDR3: CASSESSGSWDNEQFF. CDR3 DNA: TGCGCCAGCAGTGAGTCGAGCGGGAGTTGGGACAATGAGCAGTTCTTC. The rearrangement links TRBV10-2 to TRBJ2-1, with 8 positions matching TRBD2. Germline V gene data show CDR1 as WSHSY and CDR2 as SAAADI. V lost 0 bases and J lost 5; bases outside the gene matches: 6. The CDR3 length is 16 residues.

The rearrangement links TRBV4-1 to TRBJ1-5, with TRBD1 matching over 7 bases. This CDR3 has 15 residues. Per germline, CDR1 MGHRA and CDR2 YSYEKL. With V trimmed by 4 bases and J by 5 bases, 8 bases remained unmatched. The CDR3 coding sequence is TGCGCCAGCAGCCCCGAACAGGGGCCTTATCAGCCCCAGCATTTT. This gives the protein CASSPEQGPYQPQHF.

J is TRBJ1-3 and V is TRBV28; D gene ambiguous. Looked up from germline, CDR1 is MDHEN and CDR2 is SYDVKM. The CDR3 has 14 residues. V lost 5 bases to trimming and J lost 4 bases, with 12 bases between them. CDR3 nucleotides: TGTGCCAGCAGTCCGAGCGGGAAGGGAAACACCATATATTTT. Its translation: CASSPSGKGNTIYF. Full variable domain (missing parts from reference TRBV28 and TRBJ1-3): DVKVTQSSRYLVKRTGEKVFLECVQDMDHENMFWYRQDPGLGLRLIYFSYDVKMKEKGDIPEGYSVSREKKERFSLILESASTNQTSMYLCASSPSGKGNTIYFGEGSWLTVV.

This clone was recorded a few times. The chain couples TRBV2 to TRBJ1-5; a weak D match, TRBD1 (6 bases). Germline CDR1 SNHLY, CDR2 FYNNEI. The CDR3 consists of 15 residues. The ends were cut back, 8 bases at V and 4 bases at J, with 18 bases in the middle. CDR3 DNA sequence: TGTGCCAGCCAGACAGGCTTCGATCGGAATCAGCCCCAGCATTTT. It translates to CASQTGFDRNQPQHF.

This clone was observed a few times. The V gene is TRBV6-5, the J gene TRBJ2-4, with 10 positions matching TRBD1. The germline V gene has CDR1 MNHEY and CDR2 SVGAGI. The CDR3 covers 13 residues. The trim removed 6 bases at V and 9 bases at J, leaving 5 bases unmatched. In DNA, the CDR3 is TGTGCCAGCAGGACAGGGGGCTACGGCATTCAGTACTTC. As protein: CASRTGGYGIQYF.

This chain links TRBV4-3 with TRBJ1-2, with 7 positions matching TRBD1. Germline V CDR1 and CDR2: LGHNA, YSLEER. Trimming removed 1 base from V and 2 bases from J; junction bases left unmatched: 13. This CDR3 region has 18 residues. CDR3 in DNA: TGCGCCAGCAGCCAAGGGCCGGGACAGCCCCCACGAAACTATGGCTACACCTTC. It specifies CASSQGPGQPPRNYGYTF.

This sequence joins TRBV19 and TRBJ1-1; possible D gene TRBD1, 5 bases. There are 12 residues in the CDR3. Trimming cost V 3 bases and J 11 bases, with 13 bases left between them. The germline gives CDR1 LNHDA, CDR2 SQIVND (reference sequence). CDR3 loop: CASSMGQGSAFF. The CDR3 bases are TGTGCCAGTAGTATGGGGCAGGGAAGTGCTTTCTTT.

The chain combines TRBV11-2 with TRBJ2-7; possibly TRBD2 for D (7 bases). This CDR3 is built from 13 residues. Germline V CDR1 and CDR2: SGHAT, FQNNGV. Trimming removed 4 bases at V and 4 bases at J, with 11 bases between. CDR3 protein: CASSWGGLYEQYF. In nucleotides, the CDR3 is TGTGCCAGCAGCTGGGGGGGCTTGTACGAGCAGTACTTC.

This chain joins TRBV30 and TRBJ1-1, with D possibly TRBD1 on 5 matching bases. Deletions cut 1 base from V and 8 bases from J, with 8 bases between. There are 11 residues in the CDR3. CDR1 and CDR2 (germline): GTSNPN, SVGIG (reference sequence). This CDR3 is CAWSGQKEAFF. The CDR3 DNA reads TGTGCCTGGAGTGGACAGAAGGAAGCTTTCTTT.

The J gene is TRBJ2-4, the V gene TRBV6-8; TRBD1 might be the D (6 bases). V was pared by 2 bases and J by 0 bases, with 17 bases between. This CDR3 is built from 18 residues. Germline V gene sequence: CDR1 MNHGY, CDR2 SAAAGT. In nucleotides, the CDR3 is TGTGCCAGCAGTTACCGGAGACAGGTTAATCTAGCCAAAAACATTCAGTACTTC. It encodes CASSYRRQVNLAKNIQYF.

The rearrangement uses TRBV10-3 and TRBJ2-7; maybe TRBD2 (5 bases). CDR1 is ENHRY, CDR2 SYGVKD, per germline. The CDR3 sequence is 15 residues long. V was clipped by 5 bases and J by 5 bases, with 19 bases between them. The CDR3, as DNA: TGTGCCATCAGTCCATCCCCGGGCCTCGGGAACGAGCAGTACTTC. Translation: CAISPSPGLGNEQYF.

The chain combines TRBV5-6 with TRBJ1-1; perhaps TRBD1 as D (5 bases). The V end was cut by 5 bases, the J end by 6 bases, with 14 bases between. Germline V gene data show CDR1 as SGHDT and CDR2 as YYEEEE. This CDR3 region has 13 residues. In DNA form, the CDR3 reads TGTGCCAGCAGGCCCAGGGATATGGCTGAAGCTTTCTTT. This sequence encodes CASRPRDMAEAFF.